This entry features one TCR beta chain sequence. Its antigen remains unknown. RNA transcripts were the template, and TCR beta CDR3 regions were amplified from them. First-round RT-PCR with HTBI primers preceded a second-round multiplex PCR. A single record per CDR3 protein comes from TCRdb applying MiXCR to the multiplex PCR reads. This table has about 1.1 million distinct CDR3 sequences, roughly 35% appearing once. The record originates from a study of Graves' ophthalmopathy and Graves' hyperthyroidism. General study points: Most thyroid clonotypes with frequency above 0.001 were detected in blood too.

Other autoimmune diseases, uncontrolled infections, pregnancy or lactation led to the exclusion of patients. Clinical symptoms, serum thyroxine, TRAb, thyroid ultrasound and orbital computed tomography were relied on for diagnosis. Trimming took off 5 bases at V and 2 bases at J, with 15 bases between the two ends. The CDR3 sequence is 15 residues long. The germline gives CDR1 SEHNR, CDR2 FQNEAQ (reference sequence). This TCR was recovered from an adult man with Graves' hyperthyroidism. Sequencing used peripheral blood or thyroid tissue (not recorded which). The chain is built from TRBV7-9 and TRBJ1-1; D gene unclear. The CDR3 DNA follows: TGTGCCAGCAGCGTAGGAGACCTGCGAAACACTGAAGCTTTCTTT. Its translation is CASSVGDLRNTEAFF.